This TCR beta chain was recorded in a study of blood T cell repertoires in COVID-19. The wider study: The cDNA or gDNA used as material had been derived from T cells, B-cell-depleted T cells, or PBMCs.

In the authors' workflow: Reference gene primer amplification gave nucleated cell count estimates. Some clones are missing from TCRdb's copy, which holds only in-frame ones; the method was immunoSEQ multiplex PCR. The DNA was the basis for D and trimming; V, J and clone size are from that table. The sample carries roughly 150,000 clones, around 80% recorded once. Trimming cost V 8 bases and J 6 bases; bases outside gene matches: 8. Germline assignment: CDR1 GTSNPN and CDR2 SVGIG (reference sequence). CDR3 length equals 13 residues. Sequencing was done on a sample of peripheral blood. The TCR was taken from a woman in her seventies who had recovered from COVID-19. This chain joins TRBV30 and TRBJ2-7, with TRBD1 matching 12 bases. Written as DNA, the CDR3 is TGTGCCCGAGACGGGACAGGGGGCCCCGAGCAGTACTTC. Its protein product is CARDGTGGPEQYF.